The 27 T cell receptor beta chains in this list originate from one sample, sequenced in a study of blood T cell repertoires in COVID-19 (dated by TCRdb to 2020 to 2022). Libraries were constructed by the immunoSEQ multiplex PCR assay. The clones in this table, taken by TCRdb from immuneACCESS, are in-frame only. Not every clone is retained; where verified, under half of the shortfall comes from an unresolved V gene, and the cause of the rest is unknown. The sample data list about 220,000 clones, and roughly 82% of these were observed just once. The ten largest clones add up to 2% to 2.5% of the sample. Sequenced sample: peripheral blood. Receptors originate from a man aged 40-50 years who had recovered from COVID-19.

The chain couples TRBV19 to TRBJ1-3, with D perhaps matching TRBD1 (6 bases). Trimming cost V 4 bases and J 4 bases, with 17 bases left between them. This CDR3 spans 16 amino acids. Germline CDR1 and CDR2: LNHDA and SQIVND (reference sequence). This CDR3 reads CASSSQQGYGGNTIYF. Written as DNA, the CDR3 is TGTGCCAGTAGTAGTCAACAGGGATACGGGGGAAACACCATATATTTT.

This chain joins TRBV30 and TRBJ2-4; the D is unclear. Trimming removed 4 bases at V and 4 bases at J, with 5 bases between. This CDR3 comprises 11 residues. In germline, CDR1 is GTSNPN, CDR2 SVGIG (reference sequence). The CDR3 protein is CAWTLKNIQYF. For the CDR3, the DNA is TGTGCCTGGACCTTGAAAAACATTCAGTACTTC.

This clone is labeled medium-sized. The CDR3 DNA follows: TGTGCCAGCAGCTTAGACAGGGCCATCAATCAGCCCCAGCATTTT. Residues: CASSLDRAINQPQHF. The V and J genes are TRBV7-8 and TRBJ1-5; a possible D gene is TRBD1 (6 bases). V was shortened by 1 base and J by 3 bases, with 10 bases between the two germline ends. The CDR3 spans 15 residues. The germline CDR1 and CDR2 sequences are SGHVS and FQNEAQ.

CDR3 sequence: CAWSVREPGLGFSGELFF. Here the CDR3 DNA reads TGTGCCTGGAGTGTTAGGGAACCGGGACTAGGATTTTCCGGGGAGCTGTTTTTT. The chain joins TRBV30 to TRBJ2-2; 8 nucleotides line up with TRBD2. The J segment lost 6 bases and the V segment lost 0 bases, leaving 15 bases of the junction unmatched. The CDR3 has 18 amino acids. The germline V gene has CDR1 GTSNPN and CDR2 SVGIG (reference sequence).

This sequence joins TRBV5-1 and TRBJ2-2; no reliable D call. The CDR3 has 14 amino acids. CDR1 and CDR2 (germline): SGHRS, YFSETQ. Trimming took 4 bases from V and 0 from J, leaving 7 bases between them. The CDR3 protein is CASSPGSNTGELFF. CDR3 nucleotide sequence: TGCGCCAGCAGCCCTGGCTCGAACACCGGGGAGCTGTTTTTT.

The chain recombines TRBV14 with TRBJ1-2; D call uncertain. This CDR3 region has 14 residues. Trimming shortened V by 2 bases and J by 8 bases, and 15 bases separated the two germline ends. Germline assignment: CDR1 SGHDN and CDR2 FVKESK. CDR3 sequence reads: CASSQSSRLNGYTF. The CDR3 DNA is TGTGCCAGCAGCCAATCTTCCAGGTTGAACGGCTACACCTTC.

The chain carries TRBV7-9 and TRBJ2-7; TRBD1 agrees at 7 bases. Germline CDR1 and CDR2: SEHNR and FQNEAQ (reference sequence). The CDR3 sequence is 15 residues long. J gave up 1 base and V 5 bases, and 8 bases lay outside the gene matches. The CDR3 nucleotides are TGTGCCAGCAGCCAGACCCGCAGGGGGTCCTACGAGCAGTACTTC. Amino acids: CASSQTRRGSYEQYF.

The gene calls are TRBV11-3 and TRBJ1-1; D unclear. This CDR3 comprises 19 residues. The germline CDR1 and CDR2 sequences are SGHNT and YENEEA. Trimming left V 2 bases short and J 0 bases short, with 22 bases between. The DNA of the CDR3 is TGTGCCAGCAGCTTATACTCCGCCTCTTCGAGTATCGTGAACACTGAAGCTTTCTTT. The encoded protein is CASSLYSASSSIVNTEAFF.

The V call is TRBV5-4, the J call TRBJ1-1; a weak D match, TRBD1 (6 bases). The CDR3 loop spans 14 amino acids. V gave up 4 bases and J gave up 4 bases, with 14 bases separating them. Looked up from germline, CDR1 is SGHNT and CDR2 is YYREEE (reference sequence). The CDR3 sequence: CASSQQGVGTEAFF. In nucleotides, the CDR3 is TGTGCCAGCAGCCAACAGGGCGTCGGCACTGAAGCTTTCTTT.

The rearrangement joins TRBV7-8 to TRBJ2-7, with 13 bases fitting TRBD2. This CDR3 contains 16 residues. Germline CDR1 is SGHVS and CDR2 is FQNEAQ. J gave up 4 bases and V 5 bases, and 8 bases lay outside the gene matches. CDR3 sequence (DNA): TGTGCCAGCAGCGTAGAGGGACTAGCGGGATATTACGAGCAGTACTTC. Translation gives CASSVEGLAGYYEQYF.

This clone was seen ten or more times. The genes are TRBV27 and TRBJ2-5, with 12 bases fitting TRBD1. In germline, CDR1 is MNHEY, CDR2 SMNVEV (reference sequence). CDR3 length equals 16 residues. Unmatched junction bases numbered 9, after V lost 5 bases and J lost 5 bases. The CDR3 DNA reads as TGTGCCAGCAGTCCCGGGACAGGGGGCAACGGGGAGACCCAGTACTTC. It specifies CASSPGTGGNGETQYF.

This chain connects TRBV12-3 or TRBV12-4 to TRBJ2-3; the D gene is possibly TRBD2 (6 bases). Trimming took off 6 bases at V and 6 bases at J, with 10 bases between the two ends. The CDR3 is made up of 12 amino acids. The CDR3 DNA reads TGTGCCAGCAGATTTGGGAGGGATACGCAGTATTTT. Its translation: CASRFGRDTQYF.

The chain recombines TRBV7-9 with TRBJ1-5, with TRBD1 matching 12 bases. This CDR3 has 17 residues. Germline loops: CDR1 SEHNR, CDR2 FQNEAQ (reference sequence). V was clipped by 3 bases and J by 4 bases; unmatched bases: 7. CDR3 sequence reads: CASSFAGTGGGNQPQHF. In DNA, the CDR3 is TGTGCCAGCAGCTTCGCCGGGACAGGGGGCGGGAATCAGCCCCAGCATTTT.

This rearrangement joins TRBV5-6 to TRBJ1-2; 7 bases fit TRBD1. Germline CDR1 SGHDT, CDR2 YYEEEE. The CDR3 is 13 amino acids. V gave up 5 bases and J gave up 4 bases; unmatched junction bases: 5. CDR3 residues: CASSPGDSYGYTF. DNA for the CDR3: TGTGCCAGCAGTCCCGGGGACAGCTATGGCTACACCTTC.

The chain has TRBV10-2 and TRBJ2-4, with 7 nucleotides matching TRBD2. After removal of 1 base from V and 1 base from J, the junction contained 7 bases not matched to a gene. The CDR3 has 17 residues. Per the germline V gene, CDR1 is WSHSY and CDR2 is SAAADI. CDR3 in DNA: TGCGCCAGCAGTGAGTACTGGGGAGGGCACGCCAAAAACATTCAGTACTTC. Encoded protein: CASSEYWGGHAKNIQYF.

This clone was counted a few times. The chain has TRBV6-4 and TRBJ2-1, with D uncertain. CDR3 length equals 13 residues. Germline V gives CDR1 MRHNA, CDR2 SNTAGT. Trimming cost V 4 bases and J 0 bases, with 4 bases left between them. The CDR3 is CASSAGSYNEQFF. CDR3 sequence (DNA): TGTGCCAGCAGTGCGGGCTCCTACAATGAGCAGTTCTTC.

The chain joins TRBV30 to TRBJ1-1; D might be TRBD1 (5 bases). V was cut by 5 bases and J by 1 base, with 14 bases left in between. Looked up from germline, CDR1 is GTSNPN and CDR2 is SVGIG (reference sequence). The CDR3 consists of 14 residues. As DNA, the CDR3 is TGTGCCTGGGGGAGGGGCGGGAAGAACACTGAAGCTTTCTTT. This codes for CAWGRGGKNTEAFF.

The chain has TRBV7-2 and TRBJ1-6, with 7 positions matching TRBD1. The CDR3 runs to 14 residues. V shed 5 bases and J 8 bases; nucleotides not matched to a gene: 6. Per the germline V gene, CDR1 is SGHTA and CDR2 is FQGNSA. CDR3: CASSPRDSYSPLHF. The CDR3 region has the DNA TGTGCCAGCAGCCCACGGGACAGTTATTCACCCCTCCACTTT.

This chain uses TRBV5-4 with TRBJ2-5; no clear D gene. The CDR3 is made up of 14 amino acids. V gave up 0 bases and J gave up 2 bases, with 8 bases separating them. The germline V gene encodes CDR1 SGHNT and CDR2 YYREEE (reference sequence). In DNA, the CDR3 is TGTGCCAGCAGCTTGGTCGAGTCTCAAGAGACCCAGTACTTC. Translated, it gives CASSLVESQETQYF. The full variable domain, rest sourced from reference TRBV5-4 and TRBJ2-5, is ETGVTQSPTHLIKTRGQQVTLRCSSQSGHNTVSWYQQALGQGPQFIFQYYREEENGRGNFPPRFSGLQFPNYSSELNVNALELDDSALYLCASSLVESQETQYFGPGTRLLVL.

The gene calls are TRBV3-1 (or the pseudogene TRBV3-2) and TRBJ1-2; D not certain. In germline, CDR1 is LGHDT, CDR2 YNNKEL (reference sequence). V dropped 3 bases and J dropped 4 bases, with 6 bases sitting between them. CDR3 length: 12 residues. CDR3: CASSQGPYGYTF. In nucleotides, the CDR3 is TGTGCCAGCAGCCAGGGCCCCTATGGCTACACCTTC.

The gene calls are TRBV2 and TRBJ2-1; 11 bases match TRBD2. The germline CDR1 and CDR2 sequences are SNHLY and FYNNEI. The CDR3 sequence is 17 residues long. V trimming: 3 bases; J trimming: 5 bases; junction bases outside the gene matches: 9. The CDR3 is CASSDLAGGTTDNEQFF. CDR3 DNA: TGTGCCAGCAGTGACCTAGCGGGGGGCACCACTGACAATGAGCAGTTCTTC.

The V call is TRBV5-8, the J call TRBJ2-3; no firm D call. The germline V gene encodes CDR1 SGHTS and CDR2 YDEGEE. CDR3 size: 14 residues. V was pared by 0 bases and J by 0 bases, with 5 bases between. CDR3 sequence: CASSLGRSTDTQYF. In DNA form, the CDR3 reads TGTGCCAGCAGCTTGGGGCGGAGCACAGATACGCAGTATTTT.

The chain carries TRBV3-1 (or the pseudogene TRBV3-2) and TRBJ2-5, with TRBD2 as a possible D gene (5 bases). V was clipped by 1 base and J by 4 bases, with 10 bases between them. The CDR3 length is 14 residues. Per germline, CDR1 LGHDT and CDR2 YNNKEL (reference sequence). CDR3 region: CASSQVYAGETQYF. Here the CDR3 DNA reads TGTGCCAGCAGCCAAGTTTACGCGGGAGAGACCCAGTACTTC.

The V gene is TRBV19, the J gene TRBJ1-2, with TRBD1 as a possible D gene (6 bases). This CDR3 comprises 13 residues. CDR1 LNHDA and CDR2 SQIVND come from the germline V gene (reference sequence). With 6 bases removed from V and 5 bases from J, the gap between germline ends came to 13 bases. CDR3 sequence reads: CASSPGTLYGYTF. The CDR3 DNA follows: TGTGCCAGTAGCCCCGGGACACTATATGGCTACACCTTC.

The genes are TRBV6-2 or TRBV6-3 and TRBJ2-2; TRBD2 agrees at 7 bases. Germline CDR1 and CDR2: MNHEY and SVGEGT. This CDR3 contains 17 residues. V was clipped by 0 bases and J by 5 bases; unmatched bases: 9. The CDR3 DNA reads as TGTGCCAGCAGTTACTCGATGAAGCCCGGGGGGACCGGGGAGCTGTTTTTT. Residues: CASSYSMKPGGTGELFF.

The chain joins TRBV11-2 to TRBJ2-7; TRBD2 might be the D (6 bases). The germline V and J ends were trimmed by 9 bases and 2 bases, with 11 bases remaining between them. Germline CDR1 reads SGHAT; CDR2 reads FQNNGV. CDR3 length equals 12 residues. This CDR3 is CASGGSTYEQYF. The CDR3 DNA follows: TGTGCCAGTGGGGGGTCGACCTACGAGCAGTACTTC.

The table lists this clone with a count of one. The J gene is TRBJ2-7, the V gene TRBV27, with D perhaps matching TRBD1 (5 bases). V shed 6 bases and J shed 5 bases, with 14 bases lying between them. Per germline, CDR1 MNHEY and CDR2 SMNVEV (reference sequence). This CDR3 has 13 amino acids. The CDR3 DNA follows: TGTGCCAGCAGCTTTCTTCAGGGAAACGAGCAGTACTTC. This gives the protein CASSFLQGNEQYF.